The source of this T cell receptor beta chain is a study of T-cell reconstitution after alpha-beta-depleted transplantation in children. On this clonotype itself: The antigen remains unidentified.

Germline values: CDR1 LNHDA, CDR2 SQIVND (reference sequence). The V end lost 7 bases, the J end lost 0 bases, and 10 bases lay between the germline ends. The CDR3 consists of 14 residues. Overall study results and limits: For some patients, TCRbeta diversity was high at day 60 because of recipient T cells and thymic progenitors that survived. Alpha-beta T cells present about two months after transplant were reported to originate from several hundred expanded graft clones. Once a year had passed after transplant, T-cell counts and diversity came mostly from newly produced T cells.

The authors prepared the TCRbeta library with unique molecular identifiers. TCRdb itself ran the PCR reads through MiXCR, one entry per CDR3 protein. The sample lists 500,000 to 650,000 distinct CDR3 sequences; 10% to 15% were seen once. The genes are TRBV19 and TRBJ1-5, with D possibly TRBD1 on 5 matching bases. The source was PBMCs, mostly from graft donor cells, collected 360 days after TCRalphabeta/CD19-depleted stem cell transplant. The clonotype originates from a male patient between 5 and 17 years old who had a stem cell transplant for acute myeloid leukemia, so the T cells may come from the graft donor. In nucleotides, the CDR3 is TGTGCCAGTAAGGGCGGGACTAGCAATCAGCCCCAGCATTTT. It specifies CASKGGTSNQPQHF.